This T cell receptor beta chain was sequenced for a study of Japanese encephalitis immunity and Zika vaccine responses (dated by TCRdb to about 2021). Turning to the overall study: Three 5.0 ug doses of alum-adjuvanted ZPIV were administered to included participants at weeks 0, 4 and 28. Two to three months ahead of the first ZPIV dose, about a dozen participants were given JEV vaccine (IXIARO) as a two-dose regimen with the doses 28 days apart. Around twelve participants received one dose of YFV vaccine (YF-VAX) before ZPIV, and nine participants were flavivirus-naive. In addition, the TCR repertoires of a few flavivirus-naive individuals were analyzed at weeks 2, 6 and 52 after ZPIV vaccination began. Over five representative participants from each pre-vaccination group were selected for TCR sequencing, using samples from week 0 (after pre-vaccination and before ZPIV) and week 52. The stimulations used peptide pools from ZIKV structural proteins divided into flavivirus-conserved and non-conserved sets, or JEV or YFV peptides that matched the pre-vaccination. The study tested whether prior Japanese encephalitis virus (JEV) or yellow fever virus (YFV) vaccination shaped CD4 T cell responses to the Zika vaccine. The ZIKV peptides, 15-mers that overlapped by 11 residues, were chosen for containing NetMHCpan/NetMHCII-predicted epitopes with affinity below 50 nM.

Results and caveats for the whole study, not just this receptor: Sample size limitations prevented peptide-pool deconvolution, so the individual peptides driving cross-reactive responses were not identified. Only a subset of trial participants with three doses and adequate samples was analyzed, not the entire vaccinated cohort. Higher repertoire similarity across time-points and stimulations was observed in JEV-pre-vaccinated donors than in YFV-pre-vaccinated donors, indicating that more clonotypes were common to ZIKV and JEV stimulation. In JEV-pre-vaccinated donors, the repertoire richness of CD4 T cells responding to conserved ZIKV epitopes decreased significantly after ZPIV. Samples were clustered by participant, with no similarity observed between individuals, suggesting that no public TCRs were detected. CD8 T cell responses to ZIKV peptide pools were of very low magnitude and seen in only a few individuals.

This clonotype registers as large (0.1 to 1%) within its sample. No base qualities exist here, and no much larger clone lies one base off it. After labeling with CellTrace CFSE, PBMCs were cultured for over 5 days in RPMI containing around 8% human serum along with peptide pools, each at about 0.97 ug/mL. Unfixed proliferating CD4 T cells were sorted on a BD FACSAria as live CD56-CD19-CD16-CD3+CD4+ CFSE-low cells. The enrolled adults were healthy and tested seronegative for ZIKV, JEV, YFV, DENV and WNV on microneutralization screening. Samples were obtained from a phase 1, double-blinded, randomized, placebo-controlled trial of an alum-adjuvanted Zika purified-inactivated virus (ZPIV) vaccine. Peripheral blood mononuclear cells were isolated by standard procedure and were kept frozen in liquid nitrogen until use. The library was prepared using 5' RACE. TCRbeta libraries were pooled in proportion to their sorted cell numbers before sequencing. Total RNA was extracted from sorted cells with RNAzol RT, and cDNA was synthesized with an oligo(dT) primer and a template-switching oligo. The TCRbeta V-CDR3-J region was amplified by PCR with Kapa HiFi between a SMARTer oligo primer and a TCRbeta constant-region primer. A second PCR attached Illumina adaptors and sample-specific index barcodes, followed by HighPrep bead cleanup and Bioanalyzer confirmation of a band of roughly 650 bp. Libraries were sequenced on an Illumina MiSeq with 2x151 bp paired-end reads. As for the original processing: An in-house Java program demultiplexed the reads, while MiXCR assigned TCRbeta annotations and counted clonotypes. Repertoire overlap was measured with Morisita-Horn indices from the R package vegan, along with UPGMA clustering and Circos plots of recurring clonotypes. Shannon diversity and richness were each normalized to the maximum value possible given the input cell numbers, so the resulting values fell between 0 and 1. MUSCLE was used to align CDR3beta sequences, SeqinR to compute distances, and R to plot multidimensional scaling. TCRdb applied fastp at Q25 and MiXCR to the public reads, then kept only in-frame beta chains. One record per CDR3 amino acid sequence lists the most common genes and DNA. TCRdb's processing, not the authors' own work, is the source of the V and J calls. The sample table shows under 200 distinct CDR3 sequences, and 12% are seen once. The ten largest clones capture 35% to 40% of the sample.

The source was antigen-activated CD4+ T cells from blood, cultured, collected during a Zika inactivated vaccine study. This sequence was found in an adult woman who received an inactivated Zika virus vaccine.

The CDR3 region has the sequence CASSLVRGGVNEQFF. The nucleotide sequence is given as TGTGCCAGCAGCTTGGTTCGGGGGGGAGTCAATGAGCAGTTCTTC. The chain links TRBV5-4 with TRBJ2-1, with 8 bases aligning to TRBD2. The CDR3 has 15 amino acids, counting the end cysteine and phenylalanine. Only the CDR3 region is kept as DNA, spanning 45 bases read in frame from base 1. The germline V gene (reference sequence) supplies CDR1 SGHNT and CDR2 YYREEE. V trim: 0 bases; J trim: 6 bases; unmatched bases: 5. The entire variable domain, with the stretches around the CDR3 drawn from the reference TRBV5-4 and TRBJ2-1 proteins, is ETGVTQSPTHLIKTRGQQVTLRCSSQSGHNTVSWYQQALGQGPQFIFQYYREEENGRGNFPPRFSGLQFPNYSSELNVNALELDDSALYLCASSLVRGGVNEQFFGPGTRLTVL.